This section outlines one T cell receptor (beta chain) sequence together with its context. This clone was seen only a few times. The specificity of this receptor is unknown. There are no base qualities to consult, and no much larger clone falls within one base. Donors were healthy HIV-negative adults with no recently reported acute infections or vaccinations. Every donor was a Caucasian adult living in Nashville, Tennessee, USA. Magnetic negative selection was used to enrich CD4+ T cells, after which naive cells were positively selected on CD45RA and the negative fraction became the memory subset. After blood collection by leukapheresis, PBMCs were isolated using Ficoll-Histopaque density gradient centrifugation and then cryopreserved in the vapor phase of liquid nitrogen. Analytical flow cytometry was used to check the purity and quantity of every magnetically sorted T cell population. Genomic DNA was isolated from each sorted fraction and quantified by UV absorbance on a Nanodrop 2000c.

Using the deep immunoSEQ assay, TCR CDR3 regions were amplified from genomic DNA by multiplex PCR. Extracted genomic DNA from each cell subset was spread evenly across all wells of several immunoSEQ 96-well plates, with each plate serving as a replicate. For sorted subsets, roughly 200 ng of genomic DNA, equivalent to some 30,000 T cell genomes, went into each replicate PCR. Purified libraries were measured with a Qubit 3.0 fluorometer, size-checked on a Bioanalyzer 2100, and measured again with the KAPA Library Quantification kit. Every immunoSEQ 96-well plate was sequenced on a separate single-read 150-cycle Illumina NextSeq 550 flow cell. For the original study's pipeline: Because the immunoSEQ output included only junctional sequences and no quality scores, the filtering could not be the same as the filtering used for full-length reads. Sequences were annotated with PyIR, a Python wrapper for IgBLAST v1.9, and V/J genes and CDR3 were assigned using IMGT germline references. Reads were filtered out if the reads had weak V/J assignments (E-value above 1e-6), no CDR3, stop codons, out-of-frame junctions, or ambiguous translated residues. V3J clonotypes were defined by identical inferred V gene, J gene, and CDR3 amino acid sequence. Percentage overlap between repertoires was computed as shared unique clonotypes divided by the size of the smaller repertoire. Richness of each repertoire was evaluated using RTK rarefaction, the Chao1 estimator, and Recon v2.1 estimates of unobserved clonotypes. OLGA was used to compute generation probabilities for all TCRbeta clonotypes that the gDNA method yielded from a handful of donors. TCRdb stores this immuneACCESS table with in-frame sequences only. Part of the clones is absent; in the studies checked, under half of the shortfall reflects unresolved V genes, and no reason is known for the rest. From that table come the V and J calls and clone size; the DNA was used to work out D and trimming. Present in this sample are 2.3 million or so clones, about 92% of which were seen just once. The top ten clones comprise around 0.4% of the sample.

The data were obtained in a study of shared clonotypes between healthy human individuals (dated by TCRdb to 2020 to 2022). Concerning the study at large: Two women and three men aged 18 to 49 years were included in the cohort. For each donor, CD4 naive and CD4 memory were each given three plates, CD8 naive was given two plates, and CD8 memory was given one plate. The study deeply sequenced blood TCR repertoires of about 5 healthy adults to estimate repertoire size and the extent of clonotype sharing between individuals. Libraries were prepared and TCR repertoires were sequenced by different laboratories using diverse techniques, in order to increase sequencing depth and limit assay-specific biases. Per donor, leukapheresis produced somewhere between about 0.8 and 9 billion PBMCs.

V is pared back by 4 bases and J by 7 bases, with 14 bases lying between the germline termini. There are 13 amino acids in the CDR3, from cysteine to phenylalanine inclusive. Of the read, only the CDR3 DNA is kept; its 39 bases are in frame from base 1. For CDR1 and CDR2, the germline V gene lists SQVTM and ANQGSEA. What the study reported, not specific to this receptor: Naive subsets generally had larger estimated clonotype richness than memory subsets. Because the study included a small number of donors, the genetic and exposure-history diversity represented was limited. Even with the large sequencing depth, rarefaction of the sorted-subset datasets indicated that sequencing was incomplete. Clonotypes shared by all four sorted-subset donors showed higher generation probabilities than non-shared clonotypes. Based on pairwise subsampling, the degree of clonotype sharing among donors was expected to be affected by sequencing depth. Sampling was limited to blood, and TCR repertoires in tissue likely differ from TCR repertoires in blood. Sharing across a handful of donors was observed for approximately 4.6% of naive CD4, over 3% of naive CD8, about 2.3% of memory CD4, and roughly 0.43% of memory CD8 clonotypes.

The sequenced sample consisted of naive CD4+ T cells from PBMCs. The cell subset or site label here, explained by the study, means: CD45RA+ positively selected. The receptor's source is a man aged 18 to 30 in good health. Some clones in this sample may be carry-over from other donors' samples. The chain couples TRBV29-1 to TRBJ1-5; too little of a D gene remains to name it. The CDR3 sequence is CSVAWGPRQPQHF. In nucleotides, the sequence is TGCAGCGTTGCTTGGGGTCCTCGGCAGCCCCAGCATTTT.